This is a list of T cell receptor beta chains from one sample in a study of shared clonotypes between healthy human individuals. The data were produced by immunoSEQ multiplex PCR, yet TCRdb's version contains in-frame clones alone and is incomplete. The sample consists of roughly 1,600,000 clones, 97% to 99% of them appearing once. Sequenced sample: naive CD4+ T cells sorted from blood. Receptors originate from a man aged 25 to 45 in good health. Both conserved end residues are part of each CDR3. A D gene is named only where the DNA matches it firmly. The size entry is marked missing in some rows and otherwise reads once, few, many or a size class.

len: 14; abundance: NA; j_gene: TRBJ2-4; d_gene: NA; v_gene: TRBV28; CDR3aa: CASREGLSKNIQYF; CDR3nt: TGTGCCAGCAGGGAGGGGTTATCCAAAAACATTCAGTACTTC
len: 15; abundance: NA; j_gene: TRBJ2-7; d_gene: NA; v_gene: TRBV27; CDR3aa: CASSRRPGFVYEQYF; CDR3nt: TGTGCCAGCAGTCGACGACCAGGGTTCGTCTACGAGCAGTACTTC
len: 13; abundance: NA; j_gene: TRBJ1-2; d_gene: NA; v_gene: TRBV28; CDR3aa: CASSAAGKYGYTF; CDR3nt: TGTGCCAGCAGTGCGGCGGGAAAGTATGGCTACACCTTC
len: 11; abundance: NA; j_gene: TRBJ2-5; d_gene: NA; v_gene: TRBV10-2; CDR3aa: CASSLRETQYF; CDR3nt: TGCGCCAGCAGTTTAAGGGAGACCCAGTACTTC
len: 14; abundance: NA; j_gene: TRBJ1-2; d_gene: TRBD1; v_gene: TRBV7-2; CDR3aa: CASSFGTEGYGYTF; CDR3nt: TGTGCCAGCAGCTTTGGGACAGAGGGCTATGGCTACACCTTC
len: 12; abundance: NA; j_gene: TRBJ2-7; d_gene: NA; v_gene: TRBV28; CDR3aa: CASKGLLYEQYF; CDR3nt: TGTGCCAGCAAGGGACTCCTCTACGAGCAGTACTTC
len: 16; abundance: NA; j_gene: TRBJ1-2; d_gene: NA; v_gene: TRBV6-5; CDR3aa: CASSYSYFGGNYGYTF; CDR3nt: TGTGCCAGCAGTTACTCCTACTTCGGGGGTAACTATGGCTACACCTTC
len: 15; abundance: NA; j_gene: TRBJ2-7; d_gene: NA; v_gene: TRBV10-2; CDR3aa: CASSESPGKAYEQYF; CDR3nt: TGCGCCAGCAGTGAGTCGCCCGGGAAAGCCTACGAGCAGTACTTC
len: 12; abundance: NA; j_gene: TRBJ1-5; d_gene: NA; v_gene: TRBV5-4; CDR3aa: CASSGATGPQHF; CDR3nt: TGTGCCAGCAGCGGAGCTACGGGACCCCAGCATTTT
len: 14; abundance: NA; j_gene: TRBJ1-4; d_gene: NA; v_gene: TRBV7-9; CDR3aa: CASRLGGANEKLFF; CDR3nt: TGTGCCAGCAGGTTGGGGGGAGCTAATGAAAAACTGTTTTTT
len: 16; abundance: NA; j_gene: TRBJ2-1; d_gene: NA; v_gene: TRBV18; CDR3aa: CASSPPSLETYNEQFF; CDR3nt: TGTGCCAGCTCACCACCTTCCTTAGAGACCTACAATGAGCAGTTCTTC
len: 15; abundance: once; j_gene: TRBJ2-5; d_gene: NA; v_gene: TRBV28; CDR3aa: CASSPWGSSQETQYF; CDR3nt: TGTGCCAGCAGTCCATGGGGGAGTTCCCAGGAGACCCAGTACTTC
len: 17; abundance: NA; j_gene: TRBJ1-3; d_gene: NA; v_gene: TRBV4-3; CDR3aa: CASSQVQGPSSGNTIYF; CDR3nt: TGCGCCAGCAGCCAGGTCCAAGGGCCAAGCTCTGGAAACACCATATATTTT